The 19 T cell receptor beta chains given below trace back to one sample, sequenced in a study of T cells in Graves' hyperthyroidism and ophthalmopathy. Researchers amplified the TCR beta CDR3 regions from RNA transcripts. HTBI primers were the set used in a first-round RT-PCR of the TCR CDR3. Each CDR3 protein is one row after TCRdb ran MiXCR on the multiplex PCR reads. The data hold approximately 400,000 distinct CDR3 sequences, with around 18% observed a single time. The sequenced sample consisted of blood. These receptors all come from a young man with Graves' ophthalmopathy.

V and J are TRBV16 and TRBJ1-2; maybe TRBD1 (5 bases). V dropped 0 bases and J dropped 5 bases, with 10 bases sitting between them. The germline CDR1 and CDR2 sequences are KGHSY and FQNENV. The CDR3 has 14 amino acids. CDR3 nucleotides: TGTGCCAGCAGCCAATCGAGGGGAACTTATGGCTACACCTTC. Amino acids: CASSQSRGTYGYTF.

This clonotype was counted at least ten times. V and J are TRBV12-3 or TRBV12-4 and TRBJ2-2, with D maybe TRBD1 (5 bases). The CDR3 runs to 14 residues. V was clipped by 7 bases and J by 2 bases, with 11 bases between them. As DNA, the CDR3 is TGTGCCAGCAATAGGGGTGGTAACACCGGGGAGCTGTTTTTT. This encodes CASNRGGNTGELFF.

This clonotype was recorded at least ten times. The CDR3 coding sequence is TGTGCCGCACAGGGCCCAAGTGAAAAACTGTTTTTT. It codes for CAAQGPSEKLFF. This chain connects TRBV5-4 to TRBJ1-4; tentative D call: TRBD1 (6 bases). Germline values: CDR1 SGHNT, CDR2 YYREEE (reference sequence). The CDR3 is made up of 12 amino acids. V lost 10 bases and J 7 bases, leaving 14 bases between the germline ends.

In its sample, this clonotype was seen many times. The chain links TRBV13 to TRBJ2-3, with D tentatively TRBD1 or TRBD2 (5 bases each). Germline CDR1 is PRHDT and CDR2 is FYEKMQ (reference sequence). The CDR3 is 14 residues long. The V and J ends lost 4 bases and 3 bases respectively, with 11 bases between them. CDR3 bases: TGTGCCAGCAGCTCGGGACGGCGGACAGATACGCAGTATTTT. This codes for CASSSGRRTDTQYF.

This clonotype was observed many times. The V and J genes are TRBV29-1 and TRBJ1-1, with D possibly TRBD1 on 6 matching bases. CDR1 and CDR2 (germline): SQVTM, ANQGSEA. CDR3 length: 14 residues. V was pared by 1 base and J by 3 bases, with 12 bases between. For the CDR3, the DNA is TGCAGCGTTGAAGGACAGGCGGTGTACACTGAAGCTTTCTTT. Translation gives CSVEGQAVYTEAFF. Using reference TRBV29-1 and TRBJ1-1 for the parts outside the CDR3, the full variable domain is SAVISQKPSRDICQRGTSLTIQCQVDSQVTMMFWYRQQPGQSLTLIATANQGSEATYESGFVIDKFPISRPNLTFSTLTVSNMSPEDSSIYLCSVEGQAVYTEAFFGQGTRLTVV.

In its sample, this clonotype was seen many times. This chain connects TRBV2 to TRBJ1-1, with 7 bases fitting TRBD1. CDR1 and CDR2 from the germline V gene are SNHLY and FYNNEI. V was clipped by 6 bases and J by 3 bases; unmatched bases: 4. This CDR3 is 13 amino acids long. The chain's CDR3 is CASRPTGYTEAFF. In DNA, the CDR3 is TGTGCCAGCAGGCCGACAGGGTACACTGAAGCTTTCTTT.

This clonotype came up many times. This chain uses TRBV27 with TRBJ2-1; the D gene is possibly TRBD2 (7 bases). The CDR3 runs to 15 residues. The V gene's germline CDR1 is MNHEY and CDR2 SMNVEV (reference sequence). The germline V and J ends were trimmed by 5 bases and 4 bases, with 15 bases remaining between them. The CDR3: CASSLSGGQYNEQFF. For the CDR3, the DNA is TGTGCCAGCAGTCTCTCGGGGGGCCAATACAATGAGCAGTTCTTC.

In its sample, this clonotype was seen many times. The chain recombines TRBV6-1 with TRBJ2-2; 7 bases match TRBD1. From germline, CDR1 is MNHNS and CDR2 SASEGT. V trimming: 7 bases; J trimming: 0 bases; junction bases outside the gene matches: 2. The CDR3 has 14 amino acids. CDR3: CASTGTANTGELFF. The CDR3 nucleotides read TGTGCCAGCACCGGGACAGCGAACACCGGGGAGCTGTTTTTT.

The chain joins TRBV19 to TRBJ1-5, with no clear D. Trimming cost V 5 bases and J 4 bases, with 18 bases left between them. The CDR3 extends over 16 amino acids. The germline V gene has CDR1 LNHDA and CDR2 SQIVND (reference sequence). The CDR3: CASSPSDRGNNQPQHF. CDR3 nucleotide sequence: TGTGCCAGTAGTCCAAGTGACCGTGGAAATAATCAGCCCCAGCATTTT.

In DNA form, the CDR3 reads TGTGCCAGCAGAAAGGCCGGGACTAGCGGGGGGGCCACCTACAATGAGCAGTTCTTC. It codes for CASRKAGTSGGATYNEQFF. This chain joins TRBV12-3 or TRBV12-4 and TRBJ2-1; 16 nucleotides agree with TRBD2. The CDR3 runs to 19 residues. J was trimmed by 2 bases and V by 6 bases; bases with no gene match: 10.

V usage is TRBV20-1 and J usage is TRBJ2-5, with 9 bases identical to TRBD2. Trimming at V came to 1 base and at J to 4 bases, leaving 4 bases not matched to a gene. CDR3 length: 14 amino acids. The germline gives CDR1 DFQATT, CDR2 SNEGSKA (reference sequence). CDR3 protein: CSARVAGGRETQYF. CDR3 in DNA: TGCAGTGCTAGAGTGGCGGGGGGGAGAGAGACCCAGTACTTC.

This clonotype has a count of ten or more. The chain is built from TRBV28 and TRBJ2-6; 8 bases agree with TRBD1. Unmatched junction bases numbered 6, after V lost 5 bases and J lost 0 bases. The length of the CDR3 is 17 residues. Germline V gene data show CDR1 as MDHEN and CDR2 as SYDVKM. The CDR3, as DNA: TGTGCCAGCAGTACGGGACAGGCCTTCTCTGGGGCCAACGTCCTGACTTTC. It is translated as CASSTGQAFSGANVLTF. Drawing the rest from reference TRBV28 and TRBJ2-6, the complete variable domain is DVKVTQSSRYLVKRTGEKVFLECVQDMDHENMFWYRQDPGLGLRLIYFSYDVKMKEKGDIPEGYSVSREKKERFSLILESASTNQTSMYLCASSTGQAFSGANVLTFGAGSRLTVL.

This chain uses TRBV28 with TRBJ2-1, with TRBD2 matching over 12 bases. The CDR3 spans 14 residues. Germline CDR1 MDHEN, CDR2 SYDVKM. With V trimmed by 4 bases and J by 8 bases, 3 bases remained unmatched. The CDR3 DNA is TGTGCCAGCAGTTCGGCTAGCGGGGGGGATGAGCAGTTCTTC. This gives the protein CASSSASGGDEQFF.

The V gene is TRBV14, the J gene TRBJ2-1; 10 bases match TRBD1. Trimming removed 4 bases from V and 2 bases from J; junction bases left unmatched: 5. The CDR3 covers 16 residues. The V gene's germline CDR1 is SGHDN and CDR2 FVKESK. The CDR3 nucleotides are TGTGCCAGCAGCCGTCCCGGGACAGGGGCCTACAATGAGCAGTTCTTC. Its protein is CASSRPGTGAYNEQFF.

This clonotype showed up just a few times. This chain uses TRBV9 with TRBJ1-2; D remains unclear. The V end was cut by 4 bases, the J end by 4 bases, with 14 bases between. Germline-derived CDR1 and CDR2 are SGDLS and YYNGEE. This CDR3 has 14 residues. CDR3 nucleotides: TGTGCCAGCAGCTCCCTGACCGCTGGCTATGGCTACACCTTC. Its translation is CASSSLTAGYGYTF.

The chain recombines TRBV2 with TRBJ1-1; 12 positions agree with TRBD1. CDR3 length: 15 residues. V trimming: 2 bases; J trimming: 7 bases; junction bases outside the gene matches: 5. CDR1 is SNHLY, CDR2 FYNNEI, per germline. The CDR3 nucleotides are TGTGCCAGCAGTGAACGGCGGGACAGGGGGCTTGAAGCTTTCTTT. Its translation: CASSERRDRGLEAFF.

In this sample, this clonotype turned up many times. The CDR3 loop is CASSVAGVGANVLTF. The CDR3 DNA reads as TGTGCCAGCAGCGTAGCTGGGGTAGGGGCCAACGTCCTGACTTTC. The rearrangement joins TRBV9 to TRBJ2-6; D gene uncertain. Trimming took off 0 bases at V and 4 bases at J, with 8 bases between the two ends. The CDR3 has 15 residues. In germline, CDR1 is SGDLS, CDR2 YYNGEE.

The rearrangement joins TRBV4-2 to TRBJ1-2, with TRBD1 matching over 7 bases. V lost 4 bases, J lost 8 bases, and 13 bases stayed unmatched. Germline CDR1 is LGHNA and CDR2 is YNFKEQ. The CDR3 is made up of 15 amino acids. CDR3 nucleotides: TGTGCCAGCAGCCCTACGGACAGGTCCCCTGAGGGCTACACCTTC. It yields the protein CASSPTDRSPEGYTF.

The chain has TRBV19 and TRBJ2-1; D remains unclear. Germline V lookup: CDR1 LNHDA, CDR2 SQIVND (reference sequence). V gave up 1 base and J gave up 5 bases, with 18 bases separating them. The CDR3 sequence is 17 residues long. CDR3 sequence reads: CASSIAPWPPENNEQFF. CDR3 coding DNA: TGTGCCAGTAGTATAGCCCCCTGGCCCCCCGAAAACAATGAGCAGTTCTTC. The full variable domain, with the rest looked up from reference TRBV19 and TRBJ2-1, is DGGITQSPKYLFRKEGQNVTLSCEQNLNHDAMYWYRQDPGQGLRLIYYSQIVNDFQKGDIAEGYSVSREKKESFPLTVTSAQKNPTAFYLCASSIAPWPPENNEQFFGPGTRLTVL.